This TCR beta chain was identified during a study of Ad26.COV2.S vaccination and SARS-CoV-2 variants. This clone appeared a single time. TCRdb keeps only in-frame clones here, not all; method: immunoSEQ multiplex PCR. Of 380,000 or so clones in the sample, approximately 83% were seen once. Germline V lookup: CDR1 ENHRY, CDR2 SYGVKD. Deletions cut 7 bases from V and 6 bases from J, with 21 bases between. This CDR3 spans 15 amino acids. Treatment: roughly 19 received Ad26.COV2.S at low or high dose, single or two shots; several received placebo; per-sample allocation not given. Sample collection was performed on day 63 after the first vaccine or placebo injection.

The V gene is TRBV10-3, the J gene TRBJ1-2; D is uncertain. The sequence was collected from a person aged 18 to 65 who received the Ad26.COV2.S COVID-19 vaccine or a placebo. This sample comprised peripheral blood, obtained in a trial of Ad26.COV2.S vaccine versus placebo. The CDR3 nucleotides read TGTGCCATCAAAATTGGCCCAGAAGGTATGGATGGCTACACCTTC. It codes for CAIKIGPEGMDGYTF.